The 10 T cell receptor beta chains given below trace back to one sample, sequenced in a study of identical twins. TCRdb analysed the 5' RACE reads with MiXCR anew, one entry per CDR3 protein. Of approximately 890,000 distinct CDR3 sequences in the sample, 12% were seen once. The same data also contributed to another study, on yellow fever vaccine responses in identical twins.

The source material was PBMCs. These TCRs come from a woman younger than 30 in good health.

The sample holds a few counts of this clonotype. This rearrangement joins TRBV6-2 or TRBV6-3 to TRBJ1-5; the D is unclear. Germline CDR1 and CDR2: MNHEY and SVGEGT. The V end was cut by 4 bases, the J end by 1 base, with 8 bases between. The CDR3 consists of 14 residues. The CDR3 coding sequence is TGTGCCAGCAGTTCCCGTTGGAGCAATCAGCCCCAGCATTTT. Translation gives CASSSRWSNQPQHF.

CDR3 DNA: TGCAGTGCTACAGAGCCAGAGACCCAGTACTTC. Translating gives CSATEPETQYF. The chain uses TRBV20-1 and TRBJ2-5; D gene unclear. Trimming shortened V by 4 bases and J by 4 bases, and 7 bases separated the two germline ends. CDR1 is DFQATT, CDR2 SNEGSKA, per germline (reference sequence). The CDR3 has 11 amino acids.

The genes are TRBV5-1 and TRBJ2-3; no clear D gene. The CDR3 covers 15 residues. CDR1 and CDR2 (germline): SGHRS, YFSETQ. The ends were cut back, 4 bases at V and 2 bases at J, with 14 bases in the middle. This CDR3 reads CASSDLTELTDTQYF. The CDR3 nucleotides read TGCGCCAGCAGCGATTTGACGGAACTCACAGATACGCAGTATTTT.

This clonotype appeared a few times. V and J are TRBV27 and TRBJ1-2; D uncertain. This CDR3 is 15 amino acids long. In germline, CDR1 is MNHEY, CDR2 SMNVEV (reference sequence). V shed 8 bases and J shed 0 bases, with 16 bases lying between them. CDR3 in amino acids: CASGSSGNSNYGYTF. CDR3 sequence (DNA): TGTGCCAGCGGTTCGTCCGGGAACTCTAACTATGGCTACACCTTC.

V gene TRBV14 combines with J gene TRBJ2-7; D may correspond to TRBD1 or TRBD2 (5 bases each). CDR3 length equals 15 residues. The germline gives CDR1 SGHDN, CDR2 FVKESK. The V end was cut by 4 bases, the J end by 7 bases, with 20 bases between. The CDR3 DNA follows: TGTGCCAGCAGCCCCTTCTGGGGCACTAGGGATGAGCAGTACTTC. The encoded protein is CASSPFWGTRDEQYF.

This clonotype was seen a handful of times. The chain links TRBV6-1 to TRBJ2-1; 7 positions match TRBD1. The CDR3 has 13 amino acids. Per the germline V gene, CDR1 is MNHNS and CDR2 is SASEGT. V was pared by 4 bases and J by 6 bases, with 3 bases of the junction left unmatched. This CDR3 is CASSGPGGNEQFF. The CDR3 DNA reads as TGTGCCAGCAGTGGCCCAGGGGGCAATGAGCAGTTCTTC.

This clonotype turned up a few times. J is TRBJ2-1 and V is TRBV7-7, with a weak D call TRBD2 (6 bases). The CDR3 is 14 residues long. Deletions cut 6 bases from V and 3 bases from J, with 12 bases between. In germline, CDR1 is SSHAT, CDR2 FNYEAQ (reference sequence). This CDR3 is CASSRAGYYNEQFF. DNA of the CDR3: TGTGCCAGCAGTAGGGCGGGATACTACAATGAGCAGTTCTTC.

The J gene is TRBJ2-7, the V gene TRBV11-2; TRBD1 agrees at 10 bases. Trimming took 0 bases from V and 5 from J; bases not matched to a gene: 13. This CDR3 is 18 amino acids long. Germline CDR1 reads SGHAT; CDR2 reads FQNNGV. The CDR3 protein is CASSLDRWDRGTPHEQYF. CDR3 bases: TGTGCCAGCAGCTTAGATCGGTGGGACAGGGGTACCCCTCACGAGCAGTACTTC.

This clonotype was observed at least ten times. The chain uses TRBV7-3 and TRBJ2-1; the match to TRBD2 covers 14 bases. The V and J ends lost 5 bases and 6 bases, in that order; junction bases with no gene match: 3. CDR3 size: 15 residues. In germline, CDR1 is SGHTA, CDR2 FQGTGA. CDR3 protein: CASSRLAGGGNEQFF. CDR3 DNA sequence: TGTGCCAGCAGCCGACTAGCGGGAGGGGGCAATGAGCAGTTCTTC.

The V call is TRBV6-5, the J call TRBJ1-6; D not resolved. Germline values: CDR1 MNHEY, CDR2 SVGAGI. The CDR3 loop spans 14 amino acids. Trimming stripped 0 bases from V and 7 bases from J, with 7 bases between. CDR3 sequence: CASSYSGWNSPLHF. CDR3 DNA: TGTGCCAGCAGTTACTCAGGTTGGAATTCACCCCTCCACTTT.